The rows below give T cell receptor beta chains drawn from one sample of a study of blood T cell repertoires in COVID-19. Here immunoSEQ multiplex PCR was the method, and the copy in TCRdb shows in-frame clones only, minus some. This repertoire shows around 72,000 clones, 83% found once; its top ten account for 18%. The sequenced sample consisted of peripheral blood. The receptors were sampled from a woman aged 80 or over with acute or convalescent COVID-19. The CDR3 runs from the conserved cysteine through the conserved F or W. The D gene is left open where the match is weak. Clone size is stated in some rows and not others, as once, few, many or a class when expanded.

d_call j_call v_call clone_size cdr3_aa cdr3_nt
TRBD2 TRBJ2-3 TRBV11-2 . CASSLVGLAGRGFPDTQYF TGTGCCAGCAGCTTAGTGGGTCTAGCGGGAAGAGGGTTTCCCGATACGCAGTATTTT
. TRBJ2-7 TRBV29-1 . CSVDAGDSYEQYF TGCAGCGTTGATGCAGGGGACTCCTACGAGCAGTACTTC
. TRBJ1-4 TRBV7-5 . CARSLGGRANEKLFF TGTGCCAGAAGCTTAGGGGGCCGTGCTAATGAAAAACTGTTTTTT
TRBD2 TRBJ2-1 TRBV12-5 . CASGLSIGAGGRAYEQFF TGTGCTAGTGGTTTGTCAATCGGGGCTGGCGGGAGGGCCTATGAGCAGTTCTTC
TRBD2 TRBJ2-7 TRBV7-3 . CASSLGFGLAGGSSYEQYF TGTGCCAGCAGCTTAGGTTTCGGGCTAGCGGGAGGTAGCTCCTACGAGCAGTACTTC
TRBD1 TRBJ1-1 TRBV10-2 . CASSGQGGDTEAFF TGCGCCAGCAGTGGACAGGGGGGAGACACTGAAGCTTTCTTT
. TRBJ2-7 TRBV5-6 . CASSLISESSYEQYF TGTGCCAGCAGCTTGATTAGCGAGAGCTCCTACGAGCAGTACTTC
TRBD1 TRBJ2-5 TRBV5-5 . CASSEGQLQETQYF TGTGCCAGCAGCGAGGGACAGCTACAAGAGACCCAGTACTTC
TRBD1 TRBJ2-7 TRBV5-1 . CASSLVAGGGYEQYF TGCGCCAGCAGCTTGGTGGCAGGGGGCGGGTACGAGCAGTACTTC
. TRBJ2-3 TRBV29-1 . CSVKGGQSTSTDTQYF TGCAGCGTTAAGGGGGGACAGTCCACTAGCACAGATACGCAGTATTTT
. TRBJ1-3 TRBV5-1 . CASSMTLSGNTIYF TGCGCCAGCAGCATGACATTGTCTGGAAACACCATATATTTT
. TRBJ2-2 TRBV7-8 . CASSLKQNTGELFF TGTGCCAGCAGCTTAAAGCAGAACACCGGGGAGCTGTTTTTT
TRBD1 TRBJ2-2 TRBV2 . CASSPEGTGNTGELFF TGTGCCAGCAGTCCGGAGGGGACAGGGAACACCGGAGAGCTGTTTTTT
. TRBJ1-3 TRBV15 . CATSRDKGVTGNTIYF TGTGCCACCAGCAGAGATAAAGGGGTTACTGGAAACACCATATATTTT
. TRBJ1-1 TRBV6-5 . CASRDYGRENTEAFF TGTGCCAGCAGAGATTACGGACGGGAGAACACTGAAGCTTTCTTT
TRBD1 TRBJ1-1 TRBV5-4 . CASSLDSSRQGGEAFF TGTGCCAGCAGCTTGGATTCCTCCCGACAGGGCGGTGAAGCTTTCTTT
TRBD1 TRBJ2-5 TRBV19 once CASSTRGQGRGTQYF TGTGCCAGTAGTACGAGGGGACAGGGGAGGGGGACCCAGTACTTC
TRBD2 TRBJ2-5 TRBV7-3 . CASSSPGLAGSETQYF TGTGCCAGCAGCTCCCCGGGACTAGCGGGTTCGGAGACCCAGTACTTC
. TRBJ1-2 TRBV19 once CASSSTGNQRGYTF TGTGCCAGTAGTAGCACAGGGAACCAGCGGGGCTACACCTTC
. TRBJ1-1 TRBV21-1 . CASSKEGQGALRLGF TGTGCCAGCAGCAAAGAGGGACAGGGAGCCTTACGGTTGGGGTTT
. TRBJ1-2 TRBV4-2 few CASSQDVARDSRGYTF TGTGCCAGCAGCCAAGATGTTGCGAGGGATTCTCGGGGCTACACCTTC
TRBD1 TRBJ1-2 TRBV19 . CASRTGGYEVGYTF TGTGCCAGCCGGACAGGGGGTTATGAAGTTGGCTACACCTTC
. TRBJ2-1 TRBV19 . CASSTGNEQFF TGTGCCAGTAGTACCGGTAATGAGCAGTTCTTC
TRBD2 TRBJ2-3 TRBV7-9 . CASSSPAGTRDTQYF TGTGCCAGCAGCTCACCCGCCGGGACTAGAGATACGCAGTATTTT
. TRBJ2-3 TRBV5-1 . CASSLRQLQDTQYF TGCGCCAGCAGCTTACGACAGTTGCAGGATACGCAGTATTTT
TRBD1 TRBJ2-1 TRBV24-1 . CATSDPTGLDEQFF TGTGCCACCAGTGACCCGACAGGGCTTGATGAGCAGTTCTTC
TRBD1 TRBJ1-1 TRBV5-4 . CASFRDRDMNTEAFF TGTGCCAGCTTCCGGGACAGGGATATGAACACTGAAGCTTTCTTT
. TRBJ2-5 TRBV12-3/TRBV12-4 . CASSLGSEETQYF TGTGCCAGCAGTTTAGGTTCCGAAGAGACCCAGTACTTC
. TRBJ2-5 TRBV2 . CASSDGTAGGETQYF TGTGCCAGCAGTGACGGGACCGCCGGAGGGGAGACCCAGTACTTC
TRBD2 TRBJ2-1 TRBV5-1 . CASSQPGTSGKSYNEQFF TGCGCCAGCAGCCAACCCGGGACTAGCGGGAAATCCTACAATGAGCAGTTCTTC
TRBD1 TRBJ1-1 TRBV10-3 . CAISDGQGNTEAFF TGTGCCATCAGTGATGGACAGGGGAACACTGAAGCTTTCTTT
. TRBJ2-7 TRBV3-1/TRBV3-2 . CASSSGLSSYEQYF TGTGCCAGCAGCTCCGGACTTAGCTCCTACGAGCAGTACTTC
. TRBJ1-1 TRBV7-2 . CASSSPGSRRTAAEAFF TGTGCCAGCAGCTCCCCAGGGTCCCGACGGACAGCGGCTGAAGCTTTCTTT
TRBD1 TRBJ1-1 TRBV7-9 . CASSLETGADEAFF TGTGCCAGCAGCTTAGAGACAGGGGCGGATGAAGCTTTCTTT
. TRBJ1-3 TRBV9 . CASSVHPGDEGNTIYF TGTGCCAGCAGCGTCCACCCCGGGGATGAGGGAAACACCATATATTTT
. TRBJ1-2 TRBV29-1 . CSVADSLYGYTF TGCAGCGTAGCGGACAGCTTATATGGCTACACCTTC
TRBD1 TRBJ1-1 TRBV18 . CASSPRTGQTEAFF TGTGCCAGCTCACCCCGGACAGGGCAAACTGAAGCTTTCTTT
TRBD2 TRBJ2-1 TRBV5-1 . CASSRDSGGDNEQFF TGCGCCAGCAGTCGGGATAGCGGGGGGGACAATGAGCAGTTCTTC
. TRBJ1-2 TRBV6-1 . CASSEGPRSNYGYTF TGTGCCAGCAGTGAAGGTCCCAGGTCTAACTATGGCTACACCTTC
TRBD2 TRBJ2-7 TRBV7-2 few CASSLGGTSGRPEQYF TGTGCCAGCAGCCTGGGGGGGACTAGCGGGAGGCCCGAGCAGTACTTC
. TRBJ1-3 TRBV3-1/TRBV3-2 . CASSQTGTSGNTIYF TGTGCCAGCAGCCAAACAGGCACCTCTGGAAACACCATATATTTT
. TRBJ2-7 TRBV10-3 . CAISESRGGFDEQYF TGTGCCATCAGTGAGTCGAGGGGGGGGTTCGACGAGCAGTACTTC
. TRBJ1-2 TRBV4-2 . CASSQDLSPRIYGYTF TGTGCCAGCAGCCAAGATTTATCACCCAGGATCTATGGCTACACCTTC
TRBD2 TRBJ2-3 TRBV24-1 . CATSDFSSGSTDTQYF TGTGCCACCAGTGATTTCTCTAGCGGGAGCACAGATACGCAGTATTTT
TRBD1 TRBJ1-1 TRBV9 . CASSVGQGATEAFF TGTGCCAGCAGCGTAGGGCAGGGGGCCACTGAAGCTTTCTTT
TRBD2 TRBJ2-2 TRBV4-1 . CASSPLRGGNTGELFF TGCGCCAGCAGCCCCTTGCGGGGGGGGAACACCGGGGAGCTGTTTTTT
TRBD1 TRBJ1-1 TRBV7-9 . CASSPLDRGHRNTEAFF TGTGCCAGCAGCCCTTTGGACAGGGGGCATCGGAACACTGAAGCTTTCTTT
. TRBJ2-6 TRBV5-1 . CASSHGTSGANVLTF TGCGCCAGCAGTCACGGGACTTCTGGGGCCAACGTCCTGACTTTC
. TRBJ2-3 TRBV5-4 . CASSFASPQPDTQYF TGTGCCAGCAGCTTCGCTAGCCCACAACCAGATACGCAGTATTTT
TRBD2 TRBJ2-5 TRBV27 once CASSYRTSGGPKGAQYF TGTGCCAGCAGCTACAGGACTAGCGGGGGCCCTAAGGGGGCCCAGTACTTC
. TRBJ2-7 TRBV5-1 . CASSFSSYEQYF TGCGCCAGCAGCTTCAGCTCCTACGAGCAGTACTTC
TRBD1 TRBJ1-4 TRBV3-1/TRBV3-2 . CASAGQGKEKLFF TGTGCCAGCGCGGGACAGGGAAAGGAAAAACTGTTTTTT
TRBD1 TRBJ2-7 TRBV11-2 . CASSSRGQASFYEQYF TGTGCCAGCAGCTCTAGGGGACAGGCGTCCTTCTACGAGCAGTACTTC
. TRBJ1-4 TRBV6-5 . CASSPPGSRGEKLFF TGTGCCAGCAGCCCCCCGGGCTCCCGGGGGGAAAAACTGTTTTTT
. TRBJ2-7 TRBV1 . CTSSQDLAGGPAEQYF TGCACCAGCAGCCAGGATCTAGCGGGGGGGCCCGCCGAGCAGTACTTC